The clone carrying this T cell receptor beta chain has a single count. With random hexamers, about 0.45 to 1 ug RNA was reverse transcribed. TCRdb independently ran MiXCR on the immunoSEQ multiplex PCR reads; one entry per CDR3 protein. In the table there are roughly 75,000 distinct CDR3 sequences, around 93% of which are singletons. Germline lookup yields CDR1 KGHSH and CDR2 LQKENI. There are 15 residues in the CDR3. Trimming took 1 base from V and 4 from J; bases not matched to a gene: 3. The data are from a study of CD8 T cells in Susac syndrome. The gene calls are TRBV18 and TRBJ2-1; 8 nucleotides align to TRBD2. The sample consisted of CD4+ T cells from PBMCs. The origin of this receptor is a human donor with Susac syndrome. The CDR3 is CASSPQLAAYNEQFF. The CDR3, as DNA: TGTGCCAGCTCACCACAACTAGCGGCTTACAATGAGCAGTTCTTC.